The 22 T cell receptor beta chains in this list originate from one sample, sequenced in a study of T cell responses to AZD1222 COVID-19 vaccine. Clones were sequenced by immunoSEQ multiplex PCR, and TCRdb holds only the in-frame ones, with some missing. The sample lists over 100,000 clones; 65% to 90% were seen once. This specimen was peripheral blood, taken on day 0 of AZD1222 vaccination. The receptors originated from an adult in good health.

J is TRBJ1-3 and V is TRBV6-5; D unclear. The length of the CDR3 is 14 residues. Germline CDR1 reads MNHEY; CDR2 reads SVGAGI. Trimming removed 5 bases at V and 2 bases at J, with 10 bases between. CDR3 residues: CASSQFSTGNTIYF. The CDR3 nucleotides read TGTGCCAGCAGTCAGTTCTCCACTGGAAACACCATATATTTT.

The chain combines TRBV6-6 with TRBJ2-1, with 8 bases lining up with TRBD1. Trimming at V came to 5 bases and at J to 0 bases, leaving 3 bases not matched to a gene. The germline CDR1 and CDR2 sequences are MNHNY and SVGAGI (reference sequence). This CDR3 spans 15 amino acids. The CDR3, as DNA: TGTGCCAGCAGTGGTCAGGGGGCCTCCTACAATGAGCAGTTCTTC. This gives the protein CASSGQGASYNEQFF.

The chain links TRBV6-6 to TRBJ2-7, with D hard to call. This CDR3 contains 12 residues. The V gene's germline CDR1 is MNHNY and CDR2 SVGAGI (reference sequence). Trimming removed 10 bases from V and 2 bases from J, with 12 bases in between. CDR3: CATQGPTYEQYF. CDR3 nucleotide sequence: TGTGCCACCCAAGGTCCTACCTACGAGCAGTACTTC.

This CDR3 is CASSLAGGETQYF. CDR3 sequence (DNA): TGCGCCAGCAGTCTAGCGGGGGGAGAGACCCAGTACTTC. The chain combines TRBV5-1 with TRBJ2-5; 11 bases map to TRBD2. J lost 4 bases, V lost 5 bases, and 1 base had no gene match. Germline lookup yields CDR1 SGHRS and CDR2 YFSETQ. This CDR3 spans 13 amino acids.

The chain is built from TRBV4-3 and TRBJ1-5; D unresolved. The germline CDR1 and CDR2 sequences are LGHNA and YSLEER. V lost 0 bases, J lost 3 bases, and 12 bases lay in between. The CDR3 length is 16 residues. The CDR3 here is CASSQDVVRANQPQHF. In DNA form, the CDR3 reads TGCGCCAGCAGCCAAGACGTCGTTAGGGCCAATCAGCCCCAGCATTTT.

The V and J genes are TRBV18 and TRBJ1-4; D not resolved. Germline CDR1 KGHSH, CDR2 LQKENI. This CDR3 has 12 residues. Trimming shortened V by 9 bases and J by 5 bases, and 10 bases separated the two germline ends. The chain's CDR3 is CASTGINEKLFF. The DNA of the CDR3 is TGTGCCAGTACGGGGATCAATGAAAAACTGTTTTTT.

The genes are TRBV10-2 and TRBJ2-7; perhaps TRBD1 as D (6 bases). This CDR3 has 14 residues. V lost 7 bases and J 3 bases, leaving 16 bases between the germline ends. Germline loops: CDR1 WSHSY, CDR2 SAAADI. The CDR3 DNA is TGCGCCAGCATCCTGCCCTCACAGGGCTACGAGCAGTACTTC. Its protein product is CASILPSQGYEQYF.

The chain couples TRBV28 to TRBJ1-2; TRBD1 matches at 7 bases. Looked up from germline, CDR1 is MDHEN and CDR2 is SYDVKM. This CDR3 comprises 17 residues. With V trimmed by 6 bases and J by 4 bases, 17 bases remained unmatched. The CDR3 DNA reads as TGTGCCAGCAGCCGGGACAGACAGGGAGTCCTGGCCTATGGCTACACCTTC. This gives the protein CASSRDRQGVLAYGYTF.

The chain combines TRBV7-6 with TRBJ1-5; D possibly corresponds to TRBD1 (5 bases). CDR3 length: 17 amino acids. Germline V lookup: CDR1 SGHVS, CDR2 FNYEAQ. V lost 5 bases and J 5 bases, leaving 22 bases between the germline ends. CDR3 nucleotides: TGTGCCAGCAGCGTAGAGGGTTGGCAGGGAGTGCATCAGCCCCAGCATTTT. Translating gives CASSVEGWQGVHQPQHF.

The CDR3 nucleotides are TGTGCCACCAGCCCCCGAACGAACACCGGGGAGCTGTTTTTT. This codes for CATSPRTNTGELFF. J is TRBJ2-2 and V is TRBV15; D remains ambiguous. Germline values: CDR1 LNHNV, CDR2 YYDKDF (reference sequence). This CDR3 contains 14 residues. V was cut by 5 bases and J by 0 bases, with 7 bases left in between.

The chain has TRBV5-5 and TRBJ1-6, with D perhaps TRBD1 (5 bases). This CDR3 is 18 amino acids long. V dropped 7 bases and J dropped 0 bases, with 20 bases sitting between them. Germline lookup yields CDR1 SGHKS and CDR2 YYEKEE (reference sequence). The CDR3 coding sequence is TGTGCCAGCGCCCAGGGTTTGGGACTAAGCTCCTATAATTCACCCCTCCACTTT. It is translated as CASAQGLGLSSYNSPLHF.

V gene TRBV5-1 combines with J gene TRBJ2-3, with TRBD2 as a possible D gene (7 bases). The germline V gene encodes CDR1 SGHRS and CDR2 YFSETQ. Between the trimmed V and J ends, which lost 6 bases and 6 bases, there was a span of 17 bases. The CDR3 runs to 14 residues. CDR3 sequence (DNA): TGCGCCAGCATGGGGGGGCAGGGCAGGGATACGCAGTATTTT. Residues: CASMGGQGRDTQYF. The full variable domain, its missing parts supplied by reference TRBV5-1 and TRBJ2-3, is KAGVTQTPRYLIKTRGQQVTLSCSPISGHRSVSWYQQTPGQGLQFLFEYFSETQRNKGNFPGRFSGRQFSNSRSEMNVSTLELGDSALYLCASMGGQGRDTQYFGPGTRLTVL.

CDR3 nucleotide sequence: TGTGCCAGCAGCCAAGTGCAGCGGGGGGGCCAAGAGACCCAGTACTTC. It is translated as CASSQVQRGGQETQYF. The chain carries TRBV3-1 (or the pseudogene TRBV3-2) and TRBJ2-5; TRBD2 agrees at 10 bases. The germline V gene has CDR1 LGHDT and CDR2 YNNKEL (reference sequence). J gave up 1 base and V 1 base, and 3 bases lay outside the gene matches. The CDR3 consists of 16 residues.

The sample holds one count of this clone. This chain joins TRBV7-8 and TRBJ2-7; D possibly corresponds to TRBD1 (6 bases). CDR1 is SGHVS and CDR2 is FQNEAQ in the germline V gene. The CDR3 loop spans 16 amino acids. V gave up 1 base and J gave up 3 bases, with 16 bases separating them. The CDR3 is CASSLDGRTDLYEQYF. CDR3 DNA sequence: TGTGCCAGCAGCTTAGACGGCCGGACAGACCTCTACGAGCAGTACTTC.

The chain's CDR3 is CASSRTSTDTQYF. CDR3 nucleotide sequence: TGTGCCAGCAGCCGGACTAGCACAGATACGCAGTATTTT. The V call is TRBV6-2 or TRBV6-3, the J call TRBJ2-3, with a weak D call TRBD2 (5 bases). Germline assignment: CDR1 MNHEY and CDR2 SVGEGT. This CDR3 comprises 13 residues. Trimming cost V 6 bases and J 0 bases, with 7 bases left between them.

The genes are TRBV7-2 and TRBJ1-2; D perhaps matches TRBD1 (5 bases). The CDR3 covers 14 residues. The V gene's germline CDR1 is SGHTA and CDR2 FQGNSA. Trimming removed 1 base from V and 5 bases from J, with 11 bases in between. The CDR3 nucleotides are TGTGCCAGCAGCTTAGTGGGGACGGATTATGGCTACACCTTC. It is translated as CASSLVGTDYGYTF.

The chain employs TRBV6-2 or TRBV6-3 and TRBJ2-1; 7 bases agree with TRBD1. There are 15 residues in the CDR3. Germline CDR1 reads MNHEY; CDR2 reads SVGEGT. V lost 1 base and J lost 8; bases outside the gene matches: 8. In nucleotides, the CDR3 is TGTGCCAGCAGTTACTTCTCAGGGGGATTCTATGAGCAGTTCTTC. This sequence encodes CASSYFSGGFYEQFF.

This chain links TRBV7-9 with TRBJ1-2; D gene unclear. The CDR3 length is 15 residues. V was pared by 0 bases and J by 7 bases, with 15 bases between. Germline V lookup: CDR1 SEHNR, CDR2 FQNEAQ (reference sequence). The CDR3: CASSLAPLSQRGYTF. The CDR3 DNA reads as TGTGCCAGCAGCTTAGCTCCTTTGAGTCAGCGTGGCTACACCTTC.

The V call is TRBV6-2 or TRBV6-3, the J call TRBJ2-1; perhaps D is TRBD1 or TRBD2 (6 bases each). CDR1 is MNHEY and CDR2 is SVGEGT in the germline V gene. V lost 2 bases to trimming and J lost 4 bases, with 12 bases between them. The CDR3 consists of 15 residues. The CDR3 loop is CASSYEGGLYNEQFF. As DNA, the CDR3 is TGTGCCAGCAGTTACGAGGGGGGCCTTTACAATGAGCAGTTCTTC.

The count of this clone is one. This rearrangement joins TRBV15 to TRBJ2-2; D not resolved. There are 15 residues in the CDR3. The germline CDR1 and CDR2 sequences are LNHNV and YYDKDF (reference sequence). Trimming took 0 bases from V and 1 from J, leaving 6 bases between them. The CDR3 spells CATSRDFWNTGELFF. The DNA of the CDR3 is TGTGCCACCAGCAGAGATTTCTGGAACACCGGGGAGCTGTTTTTT. Full variable domain (missing parts from reference TRBV15 and TRBJ2-2): DAMVIQNPRYQVTQFGKPVTLSCSQTLNHNVMYWYQQKSSQAPKLLFHYYDKDFNNEADTPDNFQSRRPNTSFCFLDIRSPGLGDTAMYLCATSRDFWNTGELFFGEGSRLTVL.

CDR3 nucleotides: TGCGCCAGCAGTCTAAATAGCAATCAGCCCCAGCATTTT. Translating it yields CASSLNSNQPQHF. The chain recombines TRBV23-1 with TRBJ1-5, with D uncertain. TRBV23-1 is recorded as an ORF, its role being uncertain. The V end lost 4 bases, the J end lost 0 bases, and 4 bases lay between the germline ends. CDR3 length equals 13 residues.

The chain carries TRBV3-1 (or the pseudogene TRBV3-2) and TRBJ2-5; no definite D call. The CDR3 runs to 15 residues. V gave up 5 bases and J gave up 0 bases, with 13 bases separating them. Germline assignment: CDR1 LGHDT and CDR2 YNNKEL (reference sequence). CDR3 region: CASSKGNKYQETQYF. The CDR3 DNA reads as TGTGCCAGCAGCAAAGGGAATAAATACCAAGAGACCCAGTACTTC.